The 16 T cell receptor beta chains below come from one sample, sequenced in a study of cytomegalovirus exposure and HLA in healthy donors. With 60 Vbeta and 13 Jbeta primers, the PCR was carried out. Profiled with immunoSEQ multiplex PCR; TCRdb holds only in-frame clones, not every one. The table lists 150,000 or so clones, around three quarters of them singletons. Sequenced: PBMCs. These receptors came from a man aged 40-49 years in good health and CMV-seropositive.

This clone was counted once. The chain is built from TRBV5-1 and TRBJ2-4, with TRBD2 matching 11 bases. V gave up 6 bases and J gave up 9 bases; unmatched junction bases: 11. The CDR3 is 15 amino acids. The germline gives CDR1 SGHRS, CDR2 YFSETQ. CDR3 nucleotides: TGCGCCAGCAAAGGGGTAGCGGGAGGGCTAAGCATTCAGTACTTC. Amino acid sequence: CASKGVAGGLSIQYF.

The V and J genes are TRBV27 and TRBJ2-2; TRBD2 aligns across 11 bases. Per the germline V gene, CDR1 is MNHEY and CDR2 is SMNVEV (reference sequence). V lost 4 bases to trimming and J lost 4 bases; unmatched junction nucleotides: 2. This CDR3 is built from 15 residues. Written as DNA, the CDR3 is TGTGCCAGCAGTTCGGGACTAGCGGTCACCGGGGAGCTGTTTTTT. Its translation is CASSSGLAVTGELFF.

The V and J genes are TRBV27 and TRBJ2-3; 8 nucleotides agree with TRBD2. V shed 6 bases, J shed 6 bases, and the junction held 14 bases outside the gene matches. Per germline, CDR1 MNHEY and CDR2 SMNVEV (reference sequence). This CDR3 has 16 residues. CDR3 amino acids: CASSHLSSGGPDTQYF. DNA of the CDR3: TGTGCCAGCAGCCACCTGTCGAGCGGGGGCCCGGATACGCAGTATTTT.

The V gene is TRBV25-1, the J gene TRBJ2-1; TRBD2 matches 12 bases. The CDR3 sequence is 16 residues long. Germline CDR1 and CDR2: MGHDK and SYGVNS. V shed 6 bases and J 3 bases; nucleotides not matched to a gene: 6. The CDR3 DNA sequence: TGTGCCAGCAGCCCTTCTAGCGGGAGGGTCTACAATGAGCAGTTCTTC. Translated: CASSPSSGRVYNEQFF.

V usage is TRBV7-9 and J usage is TRBJ1-4; no reliable D call. In germline, CDR1 is SEHNR, CDR2 FQNEAQ (reference sequence). V shed 6 bases and J shed 8 bases, with 7 bases lying between them. The CDR3 has 11 amino acids. The CDR3 nucleotides read TGTGCCAGCAGTGAGGGCGAAAAACTGTTTTTT. Encoded protein: CASSEGEKLFF.

V and J are TRBV2 and TRBJ1-1; 11 bases match TRBD1. Per the germline V gene, CDR1 is SNHLY and CDR2 is FYNNEI. The CDR3 runs 14 residues. With V trimmed by 6 bases and J by 5 bases, 5 bases remained unmatched. The CDR3 loop reads CASSDRDRGTEAFF. CDR3 in DNA: TGTGCCAGCAGCGACCGGGACAGGGGGACTGAAGCTTTCTTT.

This clone has just a few counts. The chain employs TRBV28 and TRBJ2-7; D call uncertain. This CDR3 has 15 residues. Germline CDR1 reads MDHEN; CDR2 reads SYDVKM. V lost 3 bases and J lost 3, with 15 bases in between. The CDR3 nucleotides read TGTGCCAGCAGTTTCCCCCCGTCAGACATCTACGAGCAGTACTTC. Translated: CASSFPPSDIYEQYF.

With respect to this clone: Compared with germline, one end of the junction differs, possibly owing to a read error. The chain couples TRBV5-1 to TRBJ2-6; a weak D match, TRBD1 (5 bases). Germline loops: CDR1 SGHRS, CDR2 YFSETQ. The CDR3 runs 19 residues. This chain's CDR3 is CASSLAGLEKLSGANGLTF. The CDR3, as DNA: TGCGCCAGCAGCTTGGCCGGGCTCGAGAAATTGTCTGGGGCCAACGGCCTGACTTTC.

The rearrangement links TRBV6-6 to TRBJ1-3; D ambiguous. CDR1 and CDR2 (germline): MNHNY, SVGAGI (reference sequence). This CDR3 spans 11 amino acids. With 3 bases removed from V and 7 bases from J, the gap between germline ends came to 4 bases. The CDR3 DNA sequence: TGTGCCAGCAGTTATATTAACACCATATATTTT. Translating it yields CASSYINTIYF.

The rearrangement uses TRBV6-6 and TRBJ1-5; the D gene is possibly TRBD1 (6 bases). The CDR3 spans 15 residues. CDR1 and CDR2 from the germline V gene are MNHNY and SVGAGI (reference sequence). Trimming took 6 bases from V and 3 from J, leaving 15 bases between them. CDR3 DNA: TGTGCCAGCAGGACCGGACAGAGCCCCAATCAGCCCCAGCATTTT. This translates into CASRTGQSPNQPQHF.

The genes are TRBV4-1 and TRBJ2-4; possibly TRBD2 for D (6 bases). Looked up from germline, CDR1 is MGHRA and CDR2 is YSYEKL. The CDR3 length is 17 residues. Deletions cut 1 base from V and 4 bases from J, with 17 bases between. CDR3 amino acids: CASSQGRMEGRKNIQYF. As DNA, the CDR3 is TGCGCCAGCAGCCAAGGTCGAATGGAGGGCCGAAAAAACATTCAGTACTTC.

V and J are TRBV14 and TRBJ2-1, with 8 bases that match TRBD2. CDR3 length equals 15 residues. Unmatched junction bases numbered 9, after V lost 3 bases and J lost 8 bases. Germline V gives CDR1 SGHDN, CDR2 FVKESK. The CDR3 coding sequence is TGTGCCAGCAGCCAGGGTAGCGGGATTTGGTATGAGCAGTTCTTC. It encodes CASSQGSGIWYEQFF.

This chain connects TRBV7-2 to TRBJ2-3; 8 bases are a match to TRBD2. Germline V gene data show CDR1 as SGHTA and CDR2 as FQGNSA. V dropped 2 bases and J dropped 5; count of bases not matched to a gene: 9. CDR3 length: 16 residues. CDR3 in DNA: TGTGCCAGCAGCTTATTAGCGGGATTGACCCGAGATACGCAGTATTTT. It is translated as CASSLLAGLTRDTQYF.

The J gene is TRBJ2-7, the V gene TRBV5-1; 13 nucleotides match TRBD2. Germline-derived CDR1 and CDR2 are SGHRS and YFSETQ. The CDR3 loop spans 15 amino acids. V lost 2 bases to trimming and J lost 3 bases; unmatched junction nucleotides: 2. CDR3 amino acids: CASSFGLAGVYEQYF. The CDR3 DNA sequence: TGCGCCAGCAGCTTCGGACTAGCGGGAGTCTACGAGCAGTACTTC.

The V and J genes are TRBV9 and TRBJ2-2; 9 positions agree with TRBD2. V lost 3 bases, J lost 5 bases, and 5 bases stayed unmatched. Germline V CDR1 and CDR2: SGDLS, YYNGEE. CDR3 length equals 15 residues. The CDR3 is CASSEAGGETGELFF. The CDR3, as DNA: TGTGCCAGCAGCGAGGCGGGAGGGGAGACCGGGGAGCTGTTTTTT.

J is TRBJ2-2 and V is TRBV19, with TRBD1 identical over 10 bases. Germline V gene lookup returns CDR1 LNHDA and CDR2 SQIVND (reference sequence). The CDR3 sequence is 15 residues long. J was trimmed by 2 bases and V by 9 bases; bases with no gene match: 6. The CDR3 nucleotides read TGTGCCAGCCAAGACAGGGGGCGTAACACCGGGGAGCTGTTTTTT. This sequence encodes CASQDRGRNTGELFF.